This T cell receptor beta chain was recorded in a study of T cells in Graves' hyperthyroidism and ophthalmopathy (dated by TCRdb to about 2019). In terms of the full investigation: Peripheral blood was collected at initial diagnosis, before any treatment. A discovery cohort of about 100 patients, roughly 43 with Graves' ophthalmopathy and 57 with stable Graves' hyperthyroidism, was used to find distinguishing TCR V-J signatures. Prospective prediction of ophthalmopathy was tested in an independent validation cohort consisting of some 20 hyperthyroidism patients and 15 or so patients who later progressed to ophthalmopathy. The 100 discovery patients were divided at random into training and test sets in a 7:3 ratio. The study also compared thyroid tissue and blood T-cell repertoires from a handful of Graves' hyperthyroidism patients. Once sampling was done, hyperthyroidism patients were given methimazole at a starting dose of 30 mg daily, whereas ophthalmopathy patients were given high-dose intravenous methylprednisolone. The paper reports TCR Vbeta CDR3 sequencing of 130 to 150 peripheral blood samples: some 41 ophthalmopathy, fewer than 80 hyperthyroidism and 17 progressor patients.

Stable Graves' hyperthyroidism was defined as the absence of progression to ophthalmopathy over 18 months of follow-up. Hyperthyroidism patients were newly diagnosed, had a disease duration of under 2 months, and were aged 18 to 65 years. Exclusion was applied to patients with uncontrolled infections, other autoimmune diseases, pregnancy or lactation. Diagnoses relied on clinical symptoms, serum thyroxine and TRAb, thyroid ultrasound and orbital computed tomography. PBMCs were separated from roughly 10 ml of fresh peripheral blood using Ficoll-Paque density gradient centrifugation. Total RNA was extracted using Trizol reagent, and RNA quality was assessed on an Agilent 2100 Bioanalyzer. The TCR beta CDR3 regions were amplified from RNA transcripts. The first round of RT-PCR for the TCR CDR3 was performed with the HTBI primer set and the Qiagen OneStep RT-PCR kit. A second multiplex PCR round built the libraries, followed by size selection and purification. The libraries were sequenced on an Illumina HiSeq2000 using paired-end 100 bp reads. The published analysis was carried out like this. SOAPnuke was used to process the raw data, throwing out any read that contained adapters or uncalled bases, had a mean Phred below 15, or lacked an exact constant-primer or identifier match. COPE v1.2.5 was used to merge high-quality paired reads, and clonotypes were defined as unique nucleotide sequences. MiTCR v1.1 was used to align clonotypes to the IMGT TRBV, TRBD and TRBJ reference segments. The analysis was restricted to V-J combinations with a frequency above 0.0001, which together covered roughly 99% of the repertoires. The TCS score was defined as F50 (clonal expansion) divided by E x V (chaos), with BLOSUM62-based TCRdist calculated between CDR3 peptides within each V-J. Welch's t-statistics and random forest reduced around 510 V-J features to 13, which were used in a naive Bayes classifier (R e1071). Using fastp at Q25 and MiXCR, TCRdb reprocessed the public reads and kept productive beta chains. Rows are unified per CDR3 protein, each entry keeping the most common DNA and genes. V and J calls and clone size were set by TCRdb, not the authors. Present in this sample are 20,000 to 30,000 distinct CDR3 sequences, 40% to 55% of which were seen just once. Jointly, the top ten make up approximately 10% of the sample.

This clonotype was observed many times. It has no known antigen specificity. No per-base quality is available; no much larger clone lies one base away. General findings and caveats noted by the study authors: In validation, progression to ophthalmopathy was predicted by the model with around 71% sensitivity and roughly 76% specificity, a median of about 6 months before onset. Sample size was not statistically predetermined, and investigators were not blinded to group allocation. Ophthalmopathy was separated from stable hyperthyroidism by a 13 V-J signature model, with around 90% sensitivity and around 81% specificity obtained in cross-validation and 80%/75% obtained in testing. Most expanded thyroid clonotypes (frequency above 0.001) were also detected in blood, suggesting blood repertoires may reflect thyroid immune responses.

As encoded in the germline V gene, CDR1 is SGHTA while CDR2 is FQGTGA. V is reduced by 0 bases and J by 0 bases, leaving a spacing of 7 bases between them. From cysteine to phenylalanine, the CDR3 is 15 amino acids long. Just the 45-base CDR3 DNA is kept, in frame starting at base 1. The sequence links TRBV7-3 to TRBJ2-3, with the identity of the D gene unclear. The TCR was taken from a woman aged 30 to 39 with Graves' hyperthyroidism. The sequenced sample was blood. The encoded CDR3 is CASSLTGPSTDTQYF. The sequenced DNA: TGTGCCAGCAGCTTAACCGGGCCCAGCACAGATACGCAGTATTTT.